A single sample is the source of the 17 T cell receptor beta chains below, sequenced in a study of CD8+ T cells in alopecia areata. Extraction and reverse transcription of RNA yielded cDNA as the sequencing template. Profiled with immunoSEQ multiplex PCR; TCRdb holds only in-frame clones, not every one. The sample includes 110,000 or so clones, less than 70% seen only once; the top ten take approximately 3.6%. Treatment: oral pan-JAK inhibitor, 5-10 mg twice daily. Sequenced here: CD4+ T cells sorted from blood, sampled at week 24, from a patient treated with tofacitinib. The source is a human donor with alopecia areata.

CDR3 in amino acids: CASSRTGGGTDTQYF. Written as DNA, the CDR3 is TGTGCCAGCAGCCGGACAGGGGGCGGCACAGATACGCAGTATTTT. The genes are TRBV11-2 and TRBJ2-3; 11 nucleotides match TRBD1. This CDR3 is 15 amino acids long. Germline loops: CDR1 SGHAT, CDR2 FQNNGV. The V gene end was trimmed by 5 bases and the J gene end by 1 base; junction bases not matched to a gene: 2.

With regard to this clone: The junction and the germline gene differ at one end; a read error may be behind it. This chain links TRBV4-1 with TRBJ2-3, with 14 bases matching TRBD2. CDR3 length: 15 residues. In germline, CDR1 is MGHRA, CDR2 YSYEKL. Written as DNA, the CDR3 is TGCGCCAGCAGCCAACGCCTCTTTGGACTAGCGGGGGGTATTTTT. This gives the protein CASSQRLFGLAGGIF.

The chain uses TRBV7-2 and TRBJ2-5; D is perhaps TRBD1 (5 bases). Germline CDR1 is SGHTA and CDR2 is FQGNSA. Between the trimmed V and J ends, which lost 2 bases and 4 bases, there was a span of 17 bases. The CDR3 length is 16 residues. The CDR3, as DNA: TGTGCCAGCAGCTTATGGCTCGTAGGGGCAGGAGAGACCCAGTACTTC. Protein product: CASSLWLVGAGETQYF.

A few counts support this clone. The chain joins TRBV9 to TRBJ2-7, with D hard to call. Looked up from germline, CDR1 is SGDLS and CDR2 is YYNGEE. The CDR3 is 15 residues long. Trimming cost V 4 bases and J 8 bases, with 22 bases left between them. CDR3 protein: CASSPTVGSSDKQYF. CDR3 nucleotide sequence: TGTGCCAGCAGCCCCACGGTGGGCAGTTCCGACAAGCAGTACTTC.

This sequence joins TRBV5-1 and TRBJ2-1, with TRBD2 matching over 11 bases. The germline V gene encodes CDR1 SGHRS and CDR2 YFSETQ. CDR3 length equals 16 residues. Unmatched junction bases numbered 6, after V lost 4 bases and J lost 3 bases. The chain's CDR3 is CASSHGGTSGYNEQFF. Written as DNA, the CDR3 is TGCGCCAGCAGCCATGGCGGGACTAGCGGCTACAATGAGCAGTTCTTC.

J is TRBJ2-6 and V is TRBV18; the D gene is possibly TRBD1 (5 bases). Trimming took off 1 base at V and 1 base at J, with 11 bases between the two ends. From germline, CDR1 is KGHSH and CDR2 LQKENI. The length of the CDR3 is 17 residues. CDR3 protein: CASSPQGLVSGANVLTF. CDR3 bases: TGTGCCAGCTCACCACAGGGGTTGGTTTCTGGGGCCAACGTCCTGACTTTC.

The rearrangement joins TRBV11-1 to TRBJ1-4; weak D call: TRBD1 (5 bases). The CDR3 extends over 17 amino acids. The V end was cut by 5 bases, the J end by 0 bases, with 16 bases between. The V gene's germline CDR1 is SGHAT and CDR2 FQDESV (reference sequence). CDR3 sequence (DNA): TGTGCCAGCAGCAGTCCGGCGGGGACCGCAACTAATGAAAAACTGTTTTTT. Translation gives CASSSPAGTATNEKLFF.

The chain uses TRBV19 and TRBJ1-6, with TRBD1 matching over 8 bases. V lost 3 bases, J lost 7 bases, and 5 bases stayed unmatched. Looked up from germline, CDR1 is LNHDA and CDR2 is SQIVND (reference sequence). The CDR3 has 15 residues. The CDR3 DNA sequence: TGTGCCAGTAGTATCGGGACAGGTCGGAATTCACCCCTCCACTTT. Translated: CASSIGTGRNSPLHF.

The V and J genes are TRBV20-1 and TRBJ2-1; no clear D gene. Germline CDR1 is DFQATT and CDR2 is SNEGSKA (reference sequence). The V end lost 3 bases, the J end lost 3 bases, and 0 bases lay between the germline ends. The CDR3 loop spans 10 amino acids. The CDR3 DNA reads TGCAGTGCTAGCTACAATGAGCAGTTCTTC. Its translation is CSASYNEQFF.

The rearrangement uses TRBV19 and TRBJ1-2; D gene unclear. Germline V gene sequence: CDR1 LNHDA, CDR2 SQIVND (reference sequence). The CDR3 has 13 amino acids. Trimming left V 7 bases short and J 4 bases short, with 13 bases between. DNA of the CDR3: TGTGCCAGTAATGGAGAATTCGGCTATGGCTACACCTTC. Translating it yields CASNGEFGYGYTF.

The chain links TRBV10-3 to TRBJ1-1; no firm D call. CDR3 length: 13 residues. V lost 4 bases to trimming and J lost 1 base, with 7 bases between them. Germline CDR1 and CDR2: ENHRY and SYGVKD. The CDR3 reads CAISADGNTEAFF. CDR3 DNA sequence: TGTGCCATCAGTGCCGACGGGAACACTGAAGCTTTCTTT.

This chain links TRBV15 with TRBJ2-5; 11 bases align to TRBD2. V shed 3 bases and J 5 bases; nucleotides not matched to a gene: 2. Germline V gives CDR1 LNHNV, CDR2 YYDKDF (reference sequence). The CDR3 runs to 14 residues. CDR3 residues: CATSSSGGAETQYF. The CDR3 DNA sequence: TGTGCCACCAGCAGTAGCGGGGGGGCTGAGACCCAGTACTTC.

In this sample, this clone turned up a few times. This chain links TRBV14 with TRBJ1-4, with D unresolved. CDR3 size: 14 residues. V lost 4 bases and J lost 7, with 13 bases in between. CDR1 and CDR2 (germline): SGHDN, FVKESK. CDR3 sequence: CASSRRAFSEKLFF. In DNA form, the CDR3 reads TGTGCCAGCAGCCGGCGCGCATTCAGTGAAAAACTGTTTTTT.

This clone showed up just a few times. The chain joins TRBV7-3 to TRBJ2-7; 9 bases are shared with TRBD1. Germline V gene lookup returns CDR1 SGHTA and CDR2 FQGTGA. The CDR3 runs to 11 residues. The V segment lost 5 bases and the J segment 12 bases; nucleotides outside the gene matches: 5. CDR3 nucleotides: TGTGCCAGCAGCCAGGGACAGGGCTTGTACTTC. The encoded protein is CASSQGQGLYF.

V usage is TRBV5-1 and J usage is TRBJ2-1, with 12 bases lining up with TRBD1. Per the germline V gene, CDR1 is SGHRS and CDR2 is YFSETQ. After removal of 4 bases from V and 9 bases from J, the junction contained 8 bases not matched to a gene. This CDR3 has 15 residues. The CDR3 loop reads CASSRRDRGRSEQFF. In DNA form, the CDR3 reads TGCGCCAGCAGCAGGCGGGACAGGGGGCGCAGTGAGCAGTTCTTC.

This clone was counted at least ten times. This rearrangement joins TRBV2 to TRBJ2-4; 9 bases agree with TRBD1. CDR1 is SNHLY and CDR2 is FYNNEI in the germline V gene. There are 16 residues in the CDR3. Trimming at V came to 4 bases and at J to 15 bases, leaving 19 bases not matched to a gene. CDR3 nucleotide sequence: TGTGCCAGCAGTGCGCAACGGACAGGGGTCCCCAAGCCCGCGTACTTC. Its protein product is CASSAQRTGVPKPAYF.

The rearrangement uses TRBV29-1 and TRBJ2-1; 9 bases line up with TRBD1. The J segment lost 4 bases and the V segment lost 7 bases, leaving 14 bases of the junction unmatched. The germline gives CDR1 SQVTM, CDR2 ANQGSEA. The CDR3 covers 16 residues. The CDR3 spells CSAGTGTNQWYNEQFF. The CDR3 nucleotides read TGCAGCGCCGGGACAGGGACGAATCAATGGTACAATGAGCAGTTCTTC.